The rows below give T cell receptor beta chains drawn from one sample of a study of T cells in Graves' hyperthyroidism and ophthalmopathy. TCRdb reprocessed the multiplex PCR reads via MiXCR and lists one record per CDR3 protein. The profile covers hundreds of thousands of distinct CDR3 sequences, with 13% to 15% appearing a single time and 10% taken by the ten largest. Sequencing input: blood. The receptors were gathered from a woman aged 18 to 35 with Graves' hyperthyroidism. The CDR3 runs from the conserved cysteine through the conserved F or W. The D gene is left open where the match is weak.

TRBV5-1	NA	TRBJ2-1	CASSLANVRDEQFF
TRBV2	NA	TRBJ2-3	CASSVGSRTDTQYF
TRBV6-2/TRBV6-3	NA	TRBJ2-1	CASFSSNEQFF
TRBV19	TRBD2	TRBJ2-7	CASSMGTGGSSYEQYF
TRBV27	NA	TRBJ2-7	CASSTLRAVEAYEQYF
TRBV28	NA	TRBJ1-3	CASLPGTAKGNTIYF
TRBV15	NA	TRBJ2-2	CATSRDLWGSANTGELFF
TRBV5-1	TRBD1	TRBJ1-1	CASSLARGGWPEAFF
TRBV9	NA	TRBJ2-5	CASSVGSGVSETQYF
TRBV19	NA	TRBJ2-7	CATRLTATAYEQYF
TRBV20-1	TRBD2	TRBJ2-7	CSARDGGLAGWQYF
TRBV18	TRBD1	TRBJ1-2	CASSRDRVSYGYTF
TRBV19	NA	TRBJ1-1	CASSTGLTGHKIEAFF
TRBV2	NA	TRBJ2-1	CASRYRLFGEQFF
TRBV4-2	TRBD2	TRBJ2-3	CASSQAYSAGVKTDTQYF
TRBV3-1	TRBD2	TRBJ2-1	CASSQVGGTSGSNEQFF
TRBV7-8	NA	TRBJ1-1	CASSLATDSSQYTEAFF
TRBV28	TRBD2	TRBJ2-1	CASGTSGAYNEQFF
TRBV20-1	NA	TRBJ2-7	CSAPVNSVDEQYF
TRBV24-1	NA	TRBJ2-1	CATSDLPPTYNEQFF
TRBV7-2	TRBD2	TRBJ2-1	CASSYRTSGRYNEQFF
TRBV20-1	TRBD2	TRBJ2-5	CSAPPTSRGRETQYF
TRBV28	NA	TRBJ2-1	CASSLWTLRELNNEQFF
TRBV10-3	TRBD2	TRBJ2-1	CAISGGRAYNEQFF
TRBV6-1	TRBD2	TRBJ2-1	CASSSPPGTSGSREQFF
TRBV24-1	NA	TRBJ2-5	CATSDFSEGLRTQYF
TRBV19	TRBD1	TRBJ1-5	CASRPDRGPPTYNQPQHF
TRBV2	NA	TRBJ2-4	CASRPRKTNIQYF
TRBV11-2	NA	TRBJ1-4	CASSLDGGKLFF
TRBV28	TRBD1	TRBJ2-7	CASSSLTGTGIYEQYF
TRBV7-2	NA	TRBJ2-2	CASSSGTPPSGELFF
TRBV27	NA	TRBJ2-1	CASSLYPRHNEQFF
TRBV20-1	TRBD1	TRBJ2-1	CSARDPGTGYNEQFF
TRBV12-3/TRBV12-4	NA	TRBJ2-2	CASTPGIRTGELFF
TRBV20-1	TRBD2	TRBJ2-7	CSATGTSGTGFPYEQYF
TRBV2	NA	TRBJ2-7	CASSQQGWGYEQYF
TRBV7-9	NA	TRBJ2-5	CASSLTRGANLKETQYF
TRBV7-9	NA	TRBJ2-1	CASFSINEQFF
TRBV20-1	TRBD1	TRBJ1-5	CSTSDRGSNQPQHF
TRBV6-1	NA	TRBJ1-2	CASSEVIGRGDLGYGYTF
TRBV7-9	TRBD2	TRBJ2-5	CASEGGGGQETQYF
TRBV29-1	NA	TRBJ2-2	CSAAGQTGELFF
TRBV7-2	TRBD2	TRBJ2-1	CASSLRGSGGKNEQFF
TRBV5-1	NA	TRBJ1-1	CASSPDPGTEAFF
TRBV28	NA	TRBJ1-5	CASSPQGSGNQPQHF
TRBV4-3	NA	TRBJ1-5	CASSQDLGEPQHF
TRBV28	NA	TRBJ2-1	CASRAGNSYNEQFF
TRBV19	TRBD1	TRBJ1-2	CASSPQRTGGIHGYTF